The source of this T cell receptor (beta chain) is a study of response to subunit inactivated influenza vaccine. Points on this clonotype: Its antigen is not known.

CDR3 length equals 15 residues. Looked up from germline, CDR1 is MGHRA and CDR2 is YSYEKL. Trimming pared 2 bases from V and 7 bases from J, leaving 17 bases between. General study points: Few additional T cells are recruited per seasonal influenza vaccination, authors suggested.

TCRdb reanalysed the RT-PCR reads using MiXCR and keeps one entry per CDR3 protein. There are 500,000 to 650,000 distinct CDR3 sequences in the sample; 6% to 9% occur only once, and 10% to 15% lies in the top ten. The genes are TRBV4-1 and TRBJ1-1, with a weak D call TRBD1 (6 bases). The source was PBMCs from blood, collected 23 to 25 months after vaccination. The origin of this receptor is a man between 50 and 75 years old who received an inactivated influenza vaccine. CDR3 DNA: TGCGCCAGCAGCCAAAACCAGGGGCACGGTATTGAAGCTTTCTTT. Translating it yields CASSQNQGHGIEAFF.